Following are 10 T cell receptor beta chains from one sample sequenced in a study of blood T cell repertoires in COVID-19. Assay: immunoSEQ multiplex PCR; the TCRdb copy retains only in-frame clones and omits some. Among under 350,000 clones listed, just over 85% were seen once. Sequences were obtained from PBMCs or T cells enriched from blood (not recorded which). These receptors were obtained from a woman in her thirties or forties with acute COVID-19.

The chain uses TRBV19 and TRBJ2-2; TRBD2 matches 8 bases. The germline gives CDR1 LNHDA, CDR2 SQIVND (reference sequence). V was pared by 5 bases and J by 0 bases, with 5 bases of the junction left unmatched. The CDR3 contains 16 residues. The CDR3 DNA reads as TGTGCCAGTAGTTTTAGCGGGGATGCGAACACCGGGGAGCTGTTTTTT. It specifies CASSFSGDANTGELFF.

About this clone itself: At one end, the junction sequence differs from germline, possibly due to a read error. V usage is TRBV5-6 and J usage is TRBJ1-1, with TRBD1 matching over 8 bases. The germline V gene has CDR1 SGHDT and CDR2 YYEEEE. The CDR3 spans 16 residues. The chain's CDR3 is CASNLGPGTGNTEAFF. CDR3 coding DNA: TGTGCCAGCAACTTGGGGCCCGGGACAGGGAACACTGAAGCTTTCTTT.

V and J are TRBV7-2 and TRBJ1-3, with 7 positions matching TRBD1. Germline CDR1 reads SGHTA; CDR2 reads FQGNSA. The length of the CDR3 is 16 residues. V lost 5 bases to trimming and J lost 1 base; unmatched junction nucleotides: 8. CDR3 coding DNA: TGTGCCAGCAGCGGCAGACAGGGTGGGTCTGGAAACACCATATATTTT. It yields the protein CASSGRQGGSGNTIYF.

The chain links TRBV18 to TRBJ2-7; 16 nucleotides agree with TRBD2. The length of the CDR3 is 18 residues. Per the germline V gene, CDR1 is KGHSH and CDR2 is LQKENI. The V gene end was trimmed by 5 bases and the J gene end by 2 bases; junction bases not matched to a gene: 9. The CDR3 bases are TGTGCCAGCTCATCTGGGACTAGCGGGAGGGTTAGGACCTACGAGCAGTACTTC. It yields the protein CASSSGTSGRVRTYEQYF. The entire variable domain, with the rest obtained from reference TRBV18 and TRBJ2-7, is as follows: NAGVMQNPRHLVRRRGQEARLRCSPMKGHSHVYWYRQLPEEGLKFMVYLQKENIIDESGMPKERFSAEFPKEGPSILRIQQVVRGDSAAYFCASSSGTSGRVRTYEQYFGPGTRLTVT.

The rearrangement links TRBV9 to TRBJ1-4; 8 nucleotides agree with TRBD1. J was trimmed by 7 bases and V by 2 bases; bases with no gene match: 7. Germline CDR1 reads SGDLS; CDR2 reads YYNGEE. The CDR3 has 15 amino acids. The CDR3 sequence: CASSVQTGEGEKLFF. The CDR3 DNA reads as TGTGCCAGCAGCGTCCAGACAGGGGAGGGTGAAAAACTGTTTTTT.

The chain has TRBV5-4 and TRBJ1-3, with D uncertain. The CDR3 loop spans 13 amino acids. The V gene's germline CDR1 is SGHNT and CDR2 YYREEE (reference sequence). V was clipped by 2 bases and J by 3 bases, with 6 bases between them. This CDR3 reads CASSFGVGNTIYF. CDR3 coding DNA: TGTGCCAGCAGCTTCGGGGTTGGAAACACCATATATTTT.

The chain joins TRBV7-3 to TRBJ2-1, with D hard to call. Germline V gene data show CDR1 as SGHTA and CDR2 as FQGTGA. The V end lost 4 bases, the J end lost 10 bases, and 11 bases lay between the germline ends. The CDR3 consists of 12 residues. Here the CDR3 reads CASSSTGGEQFF. DNA of the CDR3: TGTGCCAGCAGCTCGACTGGTGGGGAGCAGTTCTTC.

The chain employs TRBV15 and TRBJ1-3; D is undetermined. The CDR3 has 15 amino acids. Deletions cut 0 bases from V and 0 bases from J, with 6 bases between. Germline assignment: CDR1 LNHNV and CDR2 YYDKDF (reference sequence). This CDR3 reads CATSREFFSGNTIYF. Here the CDR3 DNA reads TGTGCCACCAGCAGAGAGTTCTTCTCTGGAAACACCATATATTTT. Combining the CDR3 with reference TRBV15 and TRBJ1-3 gives the whole variable domain DAMVIQNPRYQVTQFGKPVTLSCSQTLNHNVMYWYQQKSSQAPKLLFHYYDKDFNNEADTPDNFQSRRPNTSFCFLDIRSPGLGDTAMYLCATSREFFSGNTIYFGEGSWLTVV.

This chain links TRBV5-1 with TRBJ2-1; TRBD1 is a possible D gene (5 bases). The CDR3 contains 15 residues. CDR1 and CDR2 (germline): SGHRS, YFSETQ. V dropped 0 bases and J dropped 4 bases, with 11 bases sitting between them. The CDR3 loop reads CASSLASDRYNEQFF. The CDR3 bases are TGCGCCAGCAGCTTGGCCTCTGACAGATACAATGAGCAGTTCTTC.

This clone was detected only once. The chain couples TRBV10-3 to TRBJ1-1; 7 bases match TRBD1. With V trimmed by 1 base and J by 7 bases, 6 bases remained unmatched. CDR3 length equals 14 residues. Germline V gene lookup returns CDR1 ENHRY and CDR2 SYGVKD. The CDR3 sequence is CAISEFVGQYEAFF. CDR3 DNA: TGTGCCATCAGTGAGTTTGTGGGACAGTATGAAGCTTTCTTT.